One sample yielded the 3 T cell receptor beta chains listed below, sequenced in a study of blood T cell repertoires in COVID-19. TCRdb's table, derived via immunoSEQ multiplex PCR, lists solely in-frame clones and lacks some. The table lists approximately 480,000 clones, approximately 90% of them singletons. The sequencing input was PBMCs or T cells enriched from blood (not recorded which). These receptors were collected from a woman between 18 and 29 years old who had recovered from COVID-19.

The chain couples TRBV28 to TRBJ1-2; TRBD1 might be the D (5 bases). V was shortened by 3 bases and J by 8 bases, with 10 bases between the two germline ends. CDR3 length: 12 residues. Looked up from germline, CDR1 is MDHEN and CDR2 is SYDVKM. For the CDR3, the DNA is TGTGCCAGCAGTTTGACAGTACGGGGCTACACCTTC. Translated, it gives CASSLTVRGYTF.

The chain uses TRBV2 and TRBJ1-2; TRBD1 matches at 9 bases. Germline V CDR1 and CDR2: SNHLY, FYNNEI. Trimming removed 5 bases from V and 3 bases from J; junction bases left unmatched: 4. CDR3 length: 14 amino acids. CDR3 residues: CASSRDREDYGYTF. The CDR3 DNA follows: TGTGCCAGCAGTCGGGACAGGGAAGACTATGGCTACACCTTC.

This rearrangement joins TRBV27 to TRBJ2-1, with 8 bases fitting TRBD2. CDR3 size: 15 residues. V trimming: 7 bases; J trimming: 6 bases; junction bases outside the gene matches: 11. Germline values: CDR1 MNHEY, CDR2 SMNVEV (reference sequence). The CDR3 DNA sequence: TGTGCCAGCACTCTCGGCGGGGGGCCTACCAATGAGCAGTTCTTC. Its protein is CASTLGGGPTNEQFF.